Following are 11 T cell receptor beta chains from one sample sequenced in a study of blood T cell repertoires in COVID-19. Data came from immunoSEQ multiplex PCR; TCRdb stores just in-frame clones and leaves some out. The sample lists hundreds of thousands of clones, around 86% occurring once. Sequenced material: peripheral blood. The receptor set was obtained from a man aged 65 to 85 with acute or convalescent COVID-19.

The rearrangement links TRBV7-9 to TRBJ2-3; unclear D gene. V was cut by 2 bases and J by 6 bases, with 12 bases left in between. In germline, CDR1 is SEHNR, CDR2 FQNEAQ (reference sequence). The CDR3 loop spans 14 amino acids. CDR3 DNA: TGTGCCAGCAGCTTAAGAACAACGCGGGATACGCAGTATTTT. Protein product: CASSLRTTRDTQYF.

There are a few counts of this clone. V usage is TRBV9 and J usage is TRBJ2-2, with D possibly TRBD1 on 5 matching bases. Looked up from germline, CDR1 is SGDLS and CDR2 is YYNGEE. Trimming removed 0 bases at V and 3 bases at J, with 15 bases between. There are 17 residues in the CDR3. For the CDR3, the DNA is TGTGCCAGCAGCGTAGGTGGCAGGGTGGGCGACACCGGGGAGCTGTTTTTT. Translated: CASSVGGRVGDTGELFF. Based on the CDR3 plus reference TRBV9 and TRBJ2-2, the full variable domain is DSGVTQTPKHLITATGQRVTLRCSPRSGDLSVYWYQQSLDQGLQFLIQYYNGEERAKGNILERFSAQQFPDLHSELNLSSLELGDSALYFCASSVGGRVGDTGELFFGEGSRLTVL.

The genes are TRBV9 and TRBJ1-6; 7 bases are shared with TRBD1. V lost 5 bases and J lost 7; bases outside the gene matches: 6. Germline CDR1 is SGDLS and CDR2 is YYNGEE. This CDR3 is built from 14 residues. This CDR3 is CASSATGENSPLHF. Written as DNA, the CDR3 is TGTGCCAGCAGTGCTACAGGGGAGAATTCACCCCTCCACTTT. Complete variable domain (other parts from reference TRBV9 and TRBJ1-6): DSGVTQTPKHLITATGQRVTLRCSPRSGDLSVYWYQQSLDQGLQFLIQYYNGEERAKGNILERFSAQQFPDLHSELNLSSLELGDSALYFCASSATGENSPLHFGNGTRLTVT.

This chain connects TRBV19 to TRBJ1-3; D remains unclear. Germline lookup yields CDR1 LNHDA and CDR2 SQIVND (reference sequence). This CDR3 comprises 14 residues. V gave up 7 bases and J gave up 0 bases, with 10 bases separating them. CDR3 sequence: CASKRWFSGNTIYF. DNA for the CDR3: TGTGCCAGTAAGCGGTGGTTCTCTGGAAACACCATATATTTT.

This rearrangement joins TRBV19 to TRBJ1-1; D is unclear. The germline V gene encodes CDR1 LNHDA and CDR2 SQIVND (reference sequence). This CDR3 has 15 residues. Trimming pared 5 bases from V and 0 bases from J, leaving 13 bases between. Here the CDR3 DNA reads TGTGCCAGTAGTGGTGCGAAGTTCATGAACACTGAAGCTTTCTTT. Residues: CASSGAKFMNTEAFF.

The chain carries TRBV18 and TRBJ2-1; 10 bases map to TRBD2. CDR1 and CDR2 (germline): KGHSH, LQKENI. J was trimmed by 6 bases and V by 4 bases; bases with no gene match: 6. CDR3 size: 15 residues. This chain's CDR3 is CASSLLAGVINEQFF. The CDR3 DNA sequence: TGTGCCAGCTCACTTCTAGCGGGAGTTATCAATGAGCAGTTCTTC.

This clone was detected a few times. The chain employs TRBV18 and TRBJ2-2; 9 nucleotides agree with TRBD1. The V segment lost 3 bases and the J segment 2 bases; nucleotides outside the gene matches: 4. The CDR3 totals 16 residues. Germline V gene lookup returns CDR1 KGHSH and CDR2 LQKENI. The CDR3 DNA follows: TGTGCCAGCTCACCCGGGACAGGGTTAAACACCGGGGAGCTGTTTTTT. Its protein product is CASSPGTGLNTGELFF.

V gene TRBV27 combines with J gene TRBJ2-1, with 13 positions matching TRBD2. The CDR3 is made up of 16 amino acids. V dropped 5 bases and J dropped 10; count of bases not matched to a gene: 11. Looked up from germline, CDR1 is MNHEY and CDR2 is SMNVEV (reference sequence). DNA for the CDR3: TGTGCCAGCAGTCCCCCCGGGACTAGCGGGACGCGAGAGCAGTTCTTC. Encoded protein: CASSPPGTSGTREQFF.

J is TRBJ1-6 and V is TRBV7-2; 7 positions match TRBD1. Germline V gene data show CDR1 as SGHTA and CDR2 as FQGNSA. V was pared by 5 bases and J by 3 bases, with 7 bases of the junction left unmatched. The CDR3 is 16 residues long. This chain's CDR3 is CASSVSGQSYNSPLHF. CDR3 coding DNA: TGTGCCAGCAGCGTATCGGGACAGAGCTATAATTCACCCCTCCACTTT.

V usage is TRBV28 and J usage is TRBJ2-1, with 7 bases lining up with TRBD2. The CDR3 length is 16 residues. Trimming cost V 1 base and J 3 bases; bases outside gene matches: 6. The germline CDR1 and CDR2 sequences are MDHEN and SYDVKM. CDR3: CASSLLAGGGYNEQFF. CDR3 DNA sequence: TGTGCCAGCAGTTTATTAGCTGGCGGGGGCTACAATGAGCAGTTCTTC.

This rearrangement joins TRBV12-3 or TRBV12-4 to TRBJ2-5; possibly TRBD1 for D (6 bases). This CDR3 region has 13 residues. Trimming removed 5 bases at V and 9 bases at J, with 16 bases between. CDR3 in DNA: TGTGCCAGCAGTCGGACAGCCGATAGGGCCCAGTACTTC. It translates to CASSRTADRAQYF.